What follows are 7 T cell receptor beta chains derived from one specimen sequenced in a study of T cell responses to AZD1222 COVID-19 vaccine. Clones were sequenced by immunoSEQ multiplex PCR, and TCRdb holds only the in-frame ones, with some missing. The repertoire has about 150,000 clones, approximately 92% of them found once; the top ten carry approximately 3%. The sample here was peripheral blood, taken 28 days after the second AZD1222 dose. All receptors derive from an adult who received the AZD1222 COVID-19 vaccine.

This chain joins TRBV11-2 and TRBJ2-6, with 7 bases lining up with TRBD1. V shed 4 bases, J shed 0 bases, and the junction held 6 bases outside the gene matches. CDR3 length equals 17 residues. Per the germline V gene, CDR1 is SGHAT and CDR2 is FQNNGV. In DNA form, the CDR3 reads TGTGCCAGCAGCTACCGGACAGGTCGCTCTGGGGCCAACGTCCTGACTTTC. Translated, it gives CASSYRTGRSGANVLTF.

The chain joins TRBV5-1 to TRBJ2-7, with 7 bases lining up with TRBD2. Germline V CDR1 and CDR2: SGHRS, YFSETQ. The CDR3 spans 14 residues. J was trimmed by 7 bases and V by 5 bases; bases with no gene match: 12. The CDR3 DNA follows: TGCGCCAGCAGGGCGGCTAGCGGTCCGGGGGAGCAGTACTTC. Amino acid sequence: CASRAASGPGEQYF.

CDR3: CASSDSGGEQFF. The CDR3 DNA follows: TGTGCCAGCAGTGATAGCGGGGGCGAGCAGTTCTTC. The chain links TRBV6-1 to TRBJ2-1; 9 nucleotides agree with TRBD2. Germline lookup yields CDR1 MNHNS and CDR2 SASEGT. Trimming took 3 bases from V and 10 from J; bases not matched to a gene: 1. The CDR3 loop spans 12 amino acids.

The V gene is TRBV7-7, the J gene TRBJ1-6, with D unresolved. Germline lookup yields CDR1 SSHAT and CDR2 FNYEAQ (reference sequence). The germline V and J ends were trimmed by 1 base and 10 bases, with 8 bases remaining between them. This CDR3 is built from 13 residues. As DNA, the CDR3 is TGTGCCAGCAGCTTAGATAGGAGCTCACCCCTCCACTTT. Translation gives CASSLDRSSPLHF.

A word on this clone: The junction departs from germline at one end; a sequencing error may be responsible. The genes are TRBV7-6 and TRBJ2-1; weak D call: TRBD1 (6 bases). The CDR3 loop spans 17 amino acids. Germline CDR1 and CDR2: SGHVS and FNYEAQ. The CDR3 sequence is CASTLEPTGSSYNEQFF. In DNA, the CDR3 is TGTGCCAGCACCTTAGAACCCACAGGGAGCTCCTACAATGAGCAGTTCTTC.

This rearrangement joins TRBV29-1 to TRBJ2-3; 9 bases line up with TRBD2. The germline V gene encodes CDR1 SQVTM and CDR2 ANQGSEA. The CDR3 is 13 residues long. V shed 7 bases and J 1 base; nucleotides not matched to a gene: 3. Here the CDR3 reads CSGRTSGTDTQYF. DNA for the CDR3: TGCAGCGGACGGACTAGCGGCACAGATACGCAGTATTTT.

The rearrangement joins TRBV5-6 to TRBJ2-2; D unresolved. Germline assignment: CDR1 SGHDT and CDR2 YYEEEE. V was trimmed by 0 bases and J by 6 bases, leaving 6 bases between them. This CDR3 contains 13 residues. CDR3 region: CASSLGGAGELFF. The CDR3 DNA reads TGTGCCAGCAGCTTGGGAGGTGCCGGGGAGCTGTTTTTT.